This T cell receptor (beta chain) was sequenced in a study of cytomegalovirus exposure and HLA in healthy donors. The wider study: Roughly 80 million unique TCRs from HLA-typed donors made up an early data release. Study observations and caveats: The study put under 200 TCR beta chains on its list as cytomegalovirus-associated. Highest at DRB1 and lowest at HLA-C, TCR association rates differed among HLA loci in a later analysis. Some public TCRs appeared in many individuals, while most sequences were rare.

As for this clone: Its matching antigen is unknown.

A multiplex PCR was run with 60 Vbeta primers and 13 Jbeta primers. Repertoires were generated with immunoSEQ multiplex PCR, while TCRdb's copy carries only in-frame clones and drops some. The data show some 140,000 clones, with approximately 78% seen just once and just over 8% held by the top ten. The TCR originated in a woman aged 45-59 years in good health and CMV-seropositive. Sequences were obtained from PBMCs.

CDR3 nucleotides: TGTGCCAGCAGCCCGTGGGACAGGGTGGGTGAAAAACTGTTTTTT. Translating gives CASSPWDRVGEKLFF. V usage is TRBV7-8 and J usage is TRBJ1-4, with 9 bases fitting TRBD1. CDR1 and CDR2 (germline): SGHVS, FQNEAQ. The V and J ends lost 5 bases and 7 bases, in that order; junction bases with no gene match: 8. The CDR3 is 15 amino acids.